The clone carrying this TCR beta chain has only a few counts. What it binds is unknown. Germline V gene data show CDR1 as SGHAT and CDR2 as FQNNGV. The CDR3 spans 12 residues. V was cut by 4 bases and J by 10 bases, with 11 bases left in between. This record comes from a study of T-cell memory formation after mild COVID-19. 5'RACE primed from the constant segment yielded TCR alpha and TCR beta cDNA libraries bearing sample barcodes and UMIs. MiXCR, run by TCRdb on the 5' RACE reads, gives a single entry per CDR3 protein. The table shows 250,000 to 300,000 distinct CDR3 sequences, with 15% to 20% occurring only once. Regarding the study as a whole: Balance between CD4 and CD8 was seen in clones contracting day 15 to 85, and a CD4+ lean was seen in later expanders. The appearance of some responding clones in pre-infection memory suggested that cross-reactive memory joined.

The V gene is TRBV11-2, the J gene TRBJ2-1; D remains unclear. The sample taken for sequencing was PBMCs or a T cell subset sorted from them (not recorded which). This receptor was obtained from a man aged 18-30 years who had mild COVID-19 (a few samples of this study predate the infection). Cell type and time point are not known. Here the CDR3 DNA reads TGTGCCAGCAGCTCACGTCACCAAGAGCAGTTCTTC. The encoded protein is CASSSRHQEQFF.